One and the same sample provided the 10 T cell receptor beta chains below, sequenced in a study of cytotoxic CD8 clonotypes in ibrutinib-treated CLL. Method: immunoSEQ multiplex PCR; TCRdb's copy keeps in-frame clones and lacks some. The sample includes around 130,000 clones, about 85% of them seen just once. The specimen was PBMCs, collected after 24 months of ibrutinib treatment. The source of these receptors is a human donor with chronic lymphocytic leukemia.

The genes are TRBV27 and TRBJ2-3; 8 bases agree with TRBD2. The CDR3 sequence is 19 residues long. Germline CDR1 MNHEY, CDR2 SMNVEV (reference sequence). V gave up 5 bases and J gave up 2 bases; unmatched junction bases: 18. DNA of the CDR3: TGTGCCAGCAGTACCCGATACCCCCGACTAGCGAGAAACACAGATACGCAGTATTTT. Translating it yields CASSTRYPRLARNTDTQYF.

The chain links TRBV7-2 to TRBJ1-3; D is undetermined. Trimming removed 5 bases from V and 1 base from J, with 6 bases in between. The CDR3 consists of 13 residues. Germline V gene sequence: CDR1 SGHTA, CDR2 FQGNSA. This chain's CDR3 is CASSPQSGNTIYF. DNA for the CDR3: TGTGCCAGCAGCCCACAATCTGGAAACACCATATATTTT.

The CDR3 bases are TGCGCCAGCGGACAGAGCTCTGGAAACACCATATATTTT. Its protein product is CASGQSSGNTIYF. V and J are TRBV4-3 and TRBJ1-3, with a possible D match to TRBD1 (6 bases). With 8 bases removed from V and 0 bases from J, the gap between germline ends came to 8 bases. This CDR3 comprises 13 residues. CDR1 is LGHNA and CDR2 is YSLEER in the germline V gene.

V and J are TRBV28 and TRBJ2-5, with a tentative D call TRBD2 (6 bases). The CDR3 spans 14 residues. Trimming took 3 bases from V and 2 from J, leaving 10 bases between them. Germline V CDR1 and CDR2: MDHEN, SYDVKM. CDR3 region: CASSFNRGQETQYF. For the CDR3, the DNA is TGTGCCAGCAGTTTCAACCGGGGGCAAGAGACCCAGTACTTC.

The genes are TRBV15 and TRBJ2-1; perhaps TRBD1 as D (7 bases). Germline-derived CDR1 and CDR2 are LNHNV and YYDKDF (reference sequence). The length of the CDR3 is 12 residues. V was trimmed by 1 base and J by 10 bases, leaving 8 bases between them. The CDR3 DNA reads TGTGCCACCAGCAGAGCAGGGGGGGAGCAGTTCTTC. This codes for CATSRAGGEQFF.

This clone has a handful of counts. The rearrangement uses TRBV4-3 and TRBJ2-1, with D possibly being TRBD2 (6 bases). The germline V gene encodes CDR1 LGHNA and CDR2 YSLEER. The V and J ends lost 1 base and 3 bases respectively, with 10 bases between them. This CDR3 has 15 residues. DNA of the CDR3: TGCGCCAGCAGCCAAGGGCCGACTAGCTACAATGAGCAGTTCTTC. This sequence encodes CASSQGPTSYNEQFF.

CDR3 nucleotide sequence: TGCGCCAGCAGCTTCTTTTCCGGGACAGACAAAGAGACCCAGTACTTC. Translating gives CASSFFSGTDKETQYF. The V gene is TRBV5-1, the J gene TRBJ2-5; 7 bases fit TRBD1. V was pared by 2 bases and J by 3 bases, with 10 bases of the junction left unmatched. The CDR3 loop spans 16 amino acids. Germline V gene sequence: CDR1 SGHRS, CDR2 YFSETQ.

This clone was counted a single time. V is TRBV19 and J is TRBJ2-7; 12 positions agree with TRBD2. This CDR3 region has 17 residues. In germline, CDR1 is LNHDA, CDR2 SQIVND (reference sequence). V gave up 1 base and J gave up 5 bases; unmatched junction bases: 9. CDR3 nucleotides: TGTGCCAGTAGTATAGGGTTGACTAGCGGGGGAGCCGACGAGCAGTACTTC. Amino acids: CASSIGLTSGGADEQYF.

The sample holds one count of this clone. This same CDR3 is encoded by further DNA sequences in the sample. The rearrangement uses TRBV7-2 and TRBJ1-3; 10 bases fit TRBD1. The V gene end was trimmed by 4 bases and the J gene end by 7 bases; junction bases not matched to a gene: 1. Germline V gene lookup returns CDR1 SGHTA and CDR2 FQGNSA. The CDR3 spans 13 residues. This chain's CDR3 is CASSSGQGNTIYF. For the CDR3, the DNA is TGTGCCAGCAGCTCGGGACAGGGGAACACCATATATTTT.

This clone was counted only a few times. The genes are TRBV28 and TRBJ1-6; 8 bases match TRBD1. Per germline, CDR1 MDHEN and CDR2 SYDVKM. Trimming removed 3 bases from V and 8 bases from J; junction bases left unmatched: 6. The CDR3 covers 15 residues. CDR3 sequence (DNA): TGTGCCAGCAGTTTTGTGGGACAGGCACATTCACCCCTCCACTTT. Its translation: CASSFVGQAHSPLHF.